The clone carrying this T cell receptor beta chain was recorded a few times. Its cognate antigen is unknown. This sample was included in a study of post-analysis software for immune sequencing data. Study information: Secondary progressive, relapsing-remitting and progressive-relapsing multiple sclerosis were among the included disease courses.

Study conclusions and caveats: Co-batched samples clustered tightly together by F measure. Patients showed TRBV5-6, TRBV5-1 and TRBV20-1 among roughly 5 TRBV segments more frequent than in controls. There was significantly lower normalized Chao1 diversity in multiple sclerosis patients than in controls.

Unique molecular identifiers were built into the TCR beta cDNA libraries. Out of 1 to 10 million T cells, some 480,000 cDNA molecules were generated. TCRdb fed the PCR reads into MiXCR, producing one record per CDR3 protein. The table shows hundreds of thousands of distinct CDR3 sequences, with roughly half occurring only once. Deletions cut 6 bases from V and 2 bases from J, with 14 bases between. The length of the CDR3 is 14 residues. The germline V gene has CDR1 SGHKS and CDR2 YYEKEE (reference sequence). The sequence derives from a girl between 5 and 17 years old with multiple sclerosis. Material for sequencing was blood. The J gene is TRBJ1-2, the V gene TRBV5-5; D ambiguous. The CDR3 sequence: CASTIRTENYGYTF. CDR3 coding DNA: TGTGCCAGCACCATTCGTACAGAGAACTATGGCTACACCTTC.